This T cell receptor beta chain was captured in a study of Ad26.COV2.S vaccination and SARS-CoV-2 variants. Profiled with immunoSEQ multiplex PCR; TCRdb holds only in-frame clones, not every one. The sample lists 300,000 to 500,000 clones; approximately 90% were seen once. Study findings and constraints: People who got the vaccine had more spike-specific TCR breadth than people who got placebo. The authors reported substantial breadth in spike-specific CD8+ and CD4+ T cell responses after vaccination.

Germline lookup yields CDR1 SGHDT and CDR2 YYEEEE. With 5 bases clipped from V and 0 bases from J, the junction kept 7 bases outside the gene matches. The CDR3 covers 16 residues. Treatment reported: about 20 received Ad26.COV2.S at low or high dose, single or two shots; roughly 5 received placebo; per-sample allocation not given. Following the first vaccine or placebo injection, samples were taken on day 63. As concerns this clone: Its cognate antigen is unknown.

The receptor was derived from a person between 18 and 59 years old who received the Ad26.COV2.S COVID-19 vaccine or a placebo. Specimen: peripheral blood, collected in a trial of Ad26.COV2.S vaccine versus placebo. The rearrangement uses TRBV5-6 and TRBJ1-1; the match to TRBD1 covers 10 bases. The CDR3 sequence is CASRTGTGAMNTEAFF. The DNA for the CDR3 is TGTGCCAGCAGAACCGGGACAGGGGCGATGAACACTGAAGCTTTCTTT.